What follows describes a single TCR beta chain. The data belong to a study of blood T cell repertoires in COVID-19. Study-level information: COVID-19 samples collected from the United States, Italy and Spain covered acute and convalescent phases.

Original processing notes: For nucleated cells, counts were estimated from reference gene primer amplification. Here immunoSEQ multiplex PCR was the method, and the copy in TCRdb shows in-frame clones only, minus some. Clone size and V and J calls were adopted from that table, with D and trimming inferred from the DNA. Altogether around 260,000 clones are present, over 65% being singletons, with the ten largest covering 4.6%. Germline V lookup: CDR1 LNHDA, CDR2 SQIVND (reference sequence). This CDR3 has 14 residues. The V segment lost 5 bases and the J segment 4 bases; nucleotides outside the gene matches: 5.

The clonotype comes from a man in his sixties who had recovered from COVID-19. V gene TRBV19 combines with J gene TRBJ1-2; TRBD1 matches at 9 bases. The specimen was peripheral blood. The CDR3 here is CASSGTGPPYGYTF. CDR3 DNA sequence: TGTGCCAGTAGTGGGACAGGGCCCCCCTATGGCTACACCTTC.